This record concerns one T cell receptor (beta chain) sequence. As yet, its antigen is unknown. Regarding time point: newly diagnosed GD, antithyroid drugs for less than 3 months. Researchers made the TCR library from RNA that was extracted from PBMCs. Recruitment took place at an endocrinology department in Xi'an, China. Relying on iRepertoire HTBI primers and Arm-PCR of CDR3 regions, the team built TCR beta libraries. TCRdb independently ran MiXCR on the multiplex PCR reads; one entry per CDR3 protein. The sample consists of hundreds of thousands of distinct CDR3 sequences, under 20% of them appearing once. The sample belongs to a study of regulatory T cells in long-lasting Graves disease. Study-wide results and limits: Patients with persistent disease showed a bias toward TRBV28, TRBJ1-2 and TRBJ2-5.

The germline V and J ends were trimmed by 0 bases and 4 bases, with 12 bases remaining between them. The CDR3 contains 15 residues. CDR1 SGDLS and CDR2 YYNGEE come from the germline V gene. These data are also associated with another study on T cells in Graves' hyperthyroidism and ophthalmopathy.

This receptor was taken from a young woman with Graves disease. The input for sequencing was peripheral blood mononuclear cells (PBMCs), taken at new diagnosis, from a patient treated with antithyroid drugs. V usage is TRBV9 and J usage is TRBJ2-3, with TRBD2 as a possible D gene (7 bases). The CDR3 region is CASSVVPGGPDTQYF. CDR3 DNA: TGTGCCAGCAGCGTAGTCCCGGGGGGCCCAGATACGCAGTATTTT.